The subject of this entry is one T cell receptor (beta chain). The sample originates from a study of blood T cell repertoires in COVID-19. Study overall: Samples came from the United States, Italy and Spain, spanning acute and convalescent COVID-19. Sources were T cells, B-cell-depleted T cells, or PBMCs; the material itself was cDNA or gDNA.

The CDR3 consists of 14 residues. CDR1 SGHNT and CDR2 YYREEE come from the germline V gene (reference sequence). With V trimmed by 0 bases and J by 10 bases, 7 bases remained unmatched. Original analysis: Researchers report that nucleated cell counts were estimated from reference gene primer amplification. Some clones are missing from TCRdb's copy, which holds only in-frame ones; the method was immunoSEQ multiplex PCR. That table is the source of V, J and clone size, and D and trimming were worked out from the DNA. This repertoire shows over 100,000 clones, less than 85% found once; its top ten account for 3.5% to 5%.

This TCR was recovered from a human donor in a cohort sampled during active or convalescent COVID-19. The chain employs TRBV5-4 and TRBJ2-5; 9 bases are shared with TRBD2. The material sequenced was peripheral blood. The CDR3 is CASSLVAGGLVQYF. The CDR3 nucleotides are TGTGCCAGCAGCTTGGTGGCGGGGGGGCTGGTCCAGTACTTC.